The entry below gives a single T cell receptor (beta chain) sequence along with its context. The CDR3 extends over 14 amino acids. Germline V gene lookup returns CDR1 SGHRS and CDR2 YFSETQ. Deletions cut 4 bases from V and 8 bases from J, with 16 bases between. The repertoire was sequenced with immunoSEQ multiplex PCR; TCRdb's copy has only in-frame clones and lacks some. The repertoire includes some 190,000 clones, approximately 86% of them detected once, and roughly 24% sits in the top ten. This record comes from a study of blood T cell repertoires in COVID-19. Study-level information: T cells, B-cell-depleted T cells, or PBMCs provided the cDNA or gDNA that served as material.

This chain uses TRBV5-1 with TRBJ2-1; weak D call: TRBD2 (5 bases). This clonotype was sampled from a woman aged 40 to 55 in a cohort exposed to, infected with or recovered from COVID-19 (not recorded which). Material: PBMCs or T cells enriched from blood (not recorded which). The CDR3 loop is CASSQRTVRDEQFF. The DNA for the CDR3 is TGCGCCAGCAGCCAGCGGACTGTAAGGGATGAGCAGTTCTTC.